Listed here is a single TCR beta chain. Per the original methods: Nucleated cell number was recorded as an estimate derived from reference gene primer amplification. TCRdb's table, derived via immunoSEQ multiplex PCR, lists solely in-frame clones and lacks some. That table supplies the V and J calls and clone size; D and trimming were determined from the DNA. The sample contains roughly 25,000 clones, around 87% of which appear only once. Per germline, CDR1 LGHNT and CDR2 FRNRAP. J was trimmed by 2 bases and V by 1 base; bases with no gene match: 2. CDR3 size: 16 residues. These data originate in a study of blood T cell repertoires in COVID-19. Study summary: Samples of COVID-19 (acute and convalescent) were obtained from the United States, Italy and Spain. T cells, B-cell-depleted T cells, or PBMCs supplied cDNA or gDNA.

This clonotype originated in a man aged 45-60 years with active COVID-19. The genes are TRBV12-5 and TRBJ2-3; 11 bases are a match to TRBD2. The sequencing input was peripheral blood. CDR3 loop: CASGLGLAGLTDTQYF. CDR3 nucleotides: TGTGCTAGTGGTTTGGGACTAGCGGGGCTCACAGATACGCAGTATTTT.